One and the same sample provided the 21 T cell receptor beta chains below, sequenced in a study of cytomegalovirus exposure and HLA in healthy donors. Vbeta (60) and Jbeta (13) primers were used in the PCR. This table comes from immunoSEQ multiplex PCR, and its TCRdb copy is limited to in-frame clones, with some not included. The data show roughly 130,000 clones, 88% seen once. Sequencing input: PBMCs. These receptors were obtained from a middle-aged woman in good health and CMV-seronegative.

The CDR3 is CASTSGTDTQYF. CDR3 DNA sequence: TGTGCCAGCACTAGCGGCACAGATACGCAGTATTTT. The chain couples TRBV2 to TRBJ2-3, with TRBD2 as a possible D gene (6 bases). Germline V gene sequence: CDR1 SNHLY, CDR2 FYNNEI. Trimming left V 7 bases short and J 1 base short, with 6 bases between. The CDR3 sequence is 12 residues long.

The chain's CDR3 is CSVEETGKFYSYNEQFF. The DNA for the CDR3 is TGCAGCGTTGAAGAAACAGGGAAGTTTTACTCCTACAATGAGCAGTTCTTC. The chain couples TRBV29-1 to TRBJ2-1; possible D gene TRBD1, 6 bases. The germline CDR1 and CDR2 sequences are SQVTM and ANQGSEA. Deletions cut 0 bases from V and 0 bases from J, with 15 bases between. The CDR3 loop spans 17 amino acids.

CDR3 in DNA: TGTGCCAGTAGTATATCGACGGGAGCCTACAATGAGCAGTTCTTC. Its protein is CASSISTGAYNEQFF. The rearrangement links TRBV19 to TRBJ2-1, with D maybe TRBD2 (6 bases). Trimming left V 2 bases short and J 2 bases short, with 10 bases between. Germline CDR1 reads LNHDA; CDR2 reads SQIVND (reference sequence). CDR3 length: 15 residues.

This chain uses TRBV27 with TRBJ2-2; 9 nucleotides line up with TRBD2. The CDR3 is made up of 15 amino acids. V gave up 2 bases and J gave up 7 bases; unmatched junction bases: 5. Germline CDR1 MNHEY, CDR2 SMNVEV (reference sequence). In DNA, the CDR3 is TGTGCCAGCAGTTTAGCGGGAGGGCCGATCGGGGAGCTGTTTTTT. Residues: CASSLAGGPIGELFF.

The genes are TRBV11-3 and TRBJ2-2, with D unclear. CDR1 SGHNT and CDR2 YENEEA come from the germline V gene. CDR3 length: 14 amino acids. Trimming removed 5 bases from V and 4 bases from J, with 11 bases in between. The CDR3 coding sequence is TGTGCCAGCAGCCCTATAGTGAGCACCGGGGAGCTGTTTTTT. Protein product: CASSPIVSTGELFF.

CDR3 sequence (DNA): TGTGCCAGCAGTTCCCGGGAAAAACTGTTTTTT. Protein sequence: CASSSREKLFF. V and J are TRBV28 and TRBJ1-4; D gene unclear. Germline V gene data show CDR1 as MDHEN and CDR2 as SYDVKM. The CDR3 sequence is 11 residues long. The V end lost 4 bases, the J end lost 8 bases, and 5 bases lay between the germline ends.

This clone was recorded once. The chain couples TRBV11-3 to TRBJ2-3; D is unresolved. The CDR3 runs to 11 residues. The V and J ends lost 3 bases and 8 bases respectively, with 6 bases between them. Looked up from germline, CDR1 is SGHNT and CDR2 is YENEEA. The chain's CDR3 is CASSLEFTQYF. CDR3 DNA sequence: TGTGCCAGCAGCTTGGAGTTTACGCAGTATTTT.

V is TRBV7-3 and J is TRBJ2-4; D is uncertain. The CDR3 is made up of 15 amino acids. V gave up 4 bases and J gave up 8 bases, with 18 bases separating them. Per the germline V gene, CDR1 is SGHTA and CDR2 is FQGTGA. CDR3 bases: TGTGCCAGCAGCTCTGGCCCCAGAAGAGGAGACATTCAGTACTTC. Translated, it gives CASSSGPRRGDIQYF.

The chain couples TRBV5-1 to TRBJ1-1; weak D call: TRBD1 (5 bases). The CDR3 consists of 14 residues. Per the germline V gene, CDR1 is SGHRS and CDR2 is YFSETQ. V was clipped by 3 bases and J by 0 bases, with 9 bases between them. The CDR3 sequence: CASSSGWMNTEAFF. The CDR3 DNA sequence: TGCGCCAGCAGCTCAGGGTGGATGAACACTGAAGCTTTCTTT.

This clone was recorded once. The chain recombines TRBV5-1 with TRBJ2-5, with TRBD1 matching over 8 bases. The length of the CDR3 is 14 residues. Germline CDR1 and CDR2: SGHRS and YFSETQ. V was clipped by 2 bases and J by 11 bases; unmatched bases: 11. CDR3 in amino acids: CASSFIGQGRQQYF. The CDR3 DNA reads TGCGCCAGCAGCTTTATCGGACAGGGCAGGCAACAGTACTTC. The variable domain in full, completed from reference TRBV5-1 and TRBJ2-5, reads KAGVTQTPRYLIKTRGQQVTLSCSPISGHRSVSWYQQTPGQGLQFLFEYFSETQRNKGNFPGRFSGRQFSNSRSEMNVSTLELGDSALYLCASSFIGQGRQQYFGPGTRLLVL.

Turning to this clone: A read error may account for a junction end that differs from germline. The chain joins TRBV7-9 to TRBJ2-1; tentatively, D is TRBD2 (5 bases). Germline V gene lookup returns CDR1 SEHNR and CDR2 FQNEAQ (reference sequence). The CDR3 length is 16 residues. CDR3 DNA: TGTTCCAGCAGCTTGTCTCTAGCTGGTTCCTACAATGAGCAGTTCTTC. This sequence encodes CSSSLSLAGSYNEQFF.

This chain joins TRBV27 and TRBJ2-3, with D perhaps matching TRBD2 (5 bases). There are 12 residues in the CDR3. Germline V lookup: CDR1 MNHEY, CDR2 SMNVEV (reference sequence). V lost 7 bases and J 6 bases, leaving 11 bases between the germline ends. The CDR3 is CASISPGDTQYF. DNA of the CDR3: TGTGCCAGCATCAGTCCGGGGGATACGCAGTATTTT.

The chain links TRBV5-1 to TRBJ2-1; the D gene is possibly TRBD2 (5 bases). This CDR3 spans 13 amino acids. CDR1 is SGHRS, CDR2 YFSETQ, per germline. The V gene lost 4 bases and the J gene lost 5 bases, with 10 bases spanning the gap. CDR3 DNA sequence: TGCGCCAGCAGCCAGTGGAGGAACAATGAGCAGTTCTTC. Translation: CASSQWRNNEQFF.

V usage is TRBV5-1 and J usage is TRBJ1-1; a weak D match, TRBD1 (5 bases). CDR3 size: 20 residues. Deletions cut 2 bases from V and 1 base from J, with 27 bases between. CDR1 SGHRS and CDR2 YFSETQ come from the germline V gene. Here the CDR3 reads CASSFRGGSLQTTENTEAFF. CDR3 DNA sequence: TGCGCCAGCAGCTTCCGGGGGGGGAGCCTGCAGACAACGGAGAACACTGAAGCTTTCTTT.

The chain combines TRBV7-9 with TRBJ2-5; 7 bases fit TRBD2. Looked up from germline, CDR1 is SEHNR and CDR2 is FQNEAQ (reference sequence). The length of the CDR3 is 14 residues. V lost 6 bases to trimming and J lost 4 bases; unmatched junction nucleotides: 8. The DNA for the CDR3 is TGTGCCAGCAGTTCGGGAGGCGGAGGAGAGACCCAGTACTTC. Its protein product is CASSSGGGGETQYF.

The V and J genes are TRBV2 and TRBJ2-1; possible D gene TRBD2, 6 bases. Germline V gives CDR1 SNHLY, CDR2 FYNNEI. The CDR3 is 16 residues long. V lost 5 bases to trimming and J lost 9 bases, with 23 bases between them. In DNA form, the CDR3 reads TGTGCCAGCAGTACTCAGACTAGACTCCCCCCTTTTGAGCAGTTCTTC. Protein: CASSTQTRLPPFEQFF.

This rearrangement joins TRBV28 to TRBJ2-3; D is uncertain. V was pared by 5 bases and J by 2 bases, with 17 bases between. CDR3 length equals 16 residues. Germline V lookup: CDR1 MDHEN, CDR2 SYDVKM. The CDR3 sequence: CASSAPGGSHTDTQYF. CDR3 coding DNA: TGTGCCAGCAGTGCCCCCGGTGGTAGCCACACAGATACGCAGTATTTT.

This chain's CDR3 is CAISVVEGQETQYF. As DNA, the CDR3 is TGTGCCATCAGTGTGGTGGAGGGGCAAGAGACCCAGTACTTC. V usage is TRBV10-3 and J usage is TRBJ2-5, with D perhaps matching TRBD2 (6 bases). The germline V gene has CDR1 ENHRY and CDR2 SYGVKD. Trimming took off 4 bases at V and 2 bases at J, with 11 bases between the two ends. This CDR3 contains 14 residues.

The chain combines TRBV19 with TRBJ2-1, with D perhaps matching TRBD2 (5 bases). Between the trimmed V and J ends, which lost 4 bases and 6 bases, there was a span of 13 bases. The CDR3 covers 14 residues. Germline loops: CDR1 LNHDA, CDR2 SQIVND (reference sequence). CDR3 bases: TGTGCCAGTAGTAGTGAGGGTCTGGCCAATGAGCAGTTCTTC. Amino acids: CASSSEGLANEQFF.

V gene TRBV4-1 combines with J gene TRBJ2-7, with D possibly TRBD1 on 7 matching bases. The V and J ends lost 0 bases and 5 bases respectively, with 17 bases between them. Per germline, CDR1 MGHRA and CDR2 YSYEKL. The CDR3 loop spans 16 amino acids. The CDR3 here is CASSQEGGQQGNEQYF. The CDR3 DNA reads TGCGCCAGCAGCCAAGAGGGGGGCCAACAGGGGAACGAGCAGTACTTC.

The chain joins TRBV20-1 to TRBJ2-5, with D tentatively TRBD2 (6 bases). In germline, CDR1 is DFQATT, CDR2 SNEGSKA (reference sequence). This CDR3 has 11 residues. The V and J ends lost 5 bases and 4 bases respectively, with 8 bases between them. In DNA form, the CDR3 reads TGCAGTGCTGGGAGGTTAGAGACCCAGTACTTC. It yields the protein CSAGRLETQYF.